The entry that follows covers one TCR beta chain sequence. Its target is unknown. Between the trimmed V and J ends, which lost 3 bases and 8 bases, there was a span of 16 bases. CDR3 size: 15 residues. Germline-derived CDR1 and CDR2 are LGHNA and YSLEER. This sample is part of a study of T cell responses to AZD1222 COVID-19 vaccine. General study findings and limits: Spike-specific TCR breadth rose after two AZD1222 doses, and depth rose as well.

Assay: immunoSEQ multiplex PCR; the TCRdb copy retains only in-frame clones and omits some. The profile shows over 150,000 clones, just over 90% of them singletons. The clonotype comes from an adult in good health. This sequence joins TRBV4-3 and TRBJ1-4; possible D gene TRBD1, 6 bases. Material: peripheral blood, obtained on day 0 of AZD1222 vaccination. The CDR3 spells CASSHKATGDEKLFF. The CDR3 DNA reads as TGCGCCAGCAGCCACAAAGCGACAGGCGACGAAAAACTGTTTTTT.